Below are 22 T cell receptor beta chains sequenced from a single sample in a study of radiotherapy plus CTLA-4 blockade in lung cancer (dated by TCRdb to the late 2010s). The library relied on the immunoSEQ multiplex PCR assay. Sourced from immuneACCESS, this table was stored by TCRdb with only in-frame sequences that have V and J called. A share of the clones is absent; for the studies checked, an unresolved V gene accounts for under half, and the remainder has no known explanation. The sample yields 90,000 to 100,000 clones; approximately 74% were counted once. Of the sample, around 2.8% is held by the ten largest clones. The material sequenced was peripheral blood, taken from a patient treated with radiotherapy plus ipilimumab. The receptors shown here come from a human donor with non-small cell lung cancer who had a partial response to radiotherapy plus ipilimumab. Some clones in this sample may be carry-over from other donors' samples.

DNA for the CDR3: TGTGCCAGCAGTATAAACAGAAACACCATATATTTT. Protein: CASSINRNTIYF. The rearrangement links TRBV28 to TRBJ1-3, with D hard to call. Germline assignment: CDR1 MDHEN and CDR2 SYDVKM. The CDR3 length is 12 residues. The ends were cut back, 5 bases at V and 5 bases at J, with 7 bases in the middle.

The sample holds a few counts of this clone. The chain couples TRBV7-9 to TRBJ2-3; tentatively, D is TRBD2 (6 bases). V was clipped by 5 bases and J by 6 bases, with 6 bases between them. Per germline, CDR1 SEHNR and CDR2 FQNEAQ (reference sequence). The CDR3 is 11 amino acids. Written as DNA, the CDR3 is TGTGCCAGCAGCCGGGGGGATACGCAGTATTTT. Translation gives CASSRGDTQYF.

In DNA, the CDR3 is TGTGCCAGCAGGGCAACAGGGGAATACAATCAGCCCCAGCATTTT. This sequence encodes CASRATGEYNQPQHF. The rearrangement uses TRBV28 and TRBJ1-5, with 7 bases fitting TRBD1. The CDR3 has 15 amino acids. Germline V lookup: CDR1 MDHEN, CDR2 SYDVKM. Trimming took 6 bases from V and 3 from J; bases not matched to a gene: 8.

The chain combines TRBV7-9 with TRBJ2-5; possibly TRBD2 for D (7 bases). The CDR3 contains 15 residues. Germline CDR1 reads SEHNR; CDR2 reads FQNEAQ (reference sequence). V was trimmed by 0 bases and J by 4 bases, leaving 12 bases between them. The CDR3 bases are TGTGCCAGCAGCTTAGCGCGGGGGCGGGCAGAGACCCAGTACTTC. Its protein product is CASSLARGRAETQYF.

The chain is built from TRBV10-3 and TRBJ2-7; 11 positions match TRBD2. The germline CDR1 and CDR2 sequences are ENHRY and SYGVKD. CDR3 length equals 13 residues. Unmatched junction bases numbered 4, after V lost 6 bases and J lost 6 bases. CDR3 nucleotides: TGTGCCATCAGCTTCGGGACTAGCGGCGAGCAGTACTTC. It yields the protein CAISFGTSGEQYF.

J is TRBJ2-1 and V is TRBV4-2; a weak D match, TRBD2 (8 bases). The CDR3 consists of 15 residues. In germline, CDR1 is LGHNA, CDR2 YNFKEQ. Between the trimmed V and J ends, which lost 4 bases and 12 bases, there was a span of 22 bases. Here the CDR3 reads CASSLIGGGRRGQFF. The DNA for the CDR3 is TGTGCCAGCAGCCTTATAGGGGGCGGGAGGAGAGGGCAGTTCTTC.

The chain is built from TRBV5-1 and TRBJ2-3; possibly TRBD2 for D (5 bases). CDR3 length: 16 amino acids. V dropped 0 bases and J dropped 8 bases, with 19 bases sitting between them. Germline CDR1 SGHRS, CDR2 YFSETQ. The CDR3 sequence is CASSLVGGTRSGTQYF. CDR3 nucleotides: TGCGCCAGCAGCTTGGTTGGAGGTACCCGCTCGGGTACGCAGTATTTT.

The chain carries TRBV9 and TRBJ2-1, with a weak D call TRBD1 (6 bases). Trimming left V 5 bases short and J 2 bases short, with 14 bases between. Germline loops: CDR1 SGDLS, CDR2 YYNGEE. The CDR3 runs 15 residues. This CDR3 reads CASSPPGQTYNEQFF. The CDR3 DNA sequence: TGTGCCAGCAGTCCTCCCGGACAGACCTACAATGAGCAGTTCTTC.

The rearrangement joins TRBV28 to TRBJ2-5; 11 bases match TRBD2. The CDR3 runs 15 residues. CDR1 is MDHEN and CDR2 is SYDVKM in the germline V gene. J gave up 1 base and V 6 bases, and 4 bases lay outside the gene matches. Here the CDR3 DNA reads TGTGCCAGCAGCTTCGGGACTAGCGGCCAAGAGACCCAGTACTTC. It specifies CASSFGTSGQETQYF.

V usage is TRBV5-8 and J usage is TRBJ1-1, with TRBD1 matching 9 bases. Germline V CDR1 and CDR2: SGHTS, YDEGEE. The J segment lost 7 bases and the V segment lost 2 bases, leaving 15 bases of the junction unmatched. The CDR3 sequence is 17 residues long. CDR3 bases: TGTGCCAGCAGCTTTTGGGACAGGGCTGACATAGGGGGTGAAGCTTTCTTT. Translation gives CASSFWDRADIGGEAFF.

This clone was picked up a small number of times. The gene calls are TRBV10-3 and TRBJ1-3, with 9 bases fitting TRBD1. The germline V gene has CDR1 ENHRY and CDR2 SYGVKD. V was pared by 4 bases and J by 7 bases, with 8 bases of the junction left unmatched. This CDR3 has 15 residues. The CDR3: CAISAEQGAWNTIYF. The CDR3 DNA reads TGTGCCATCAGTGCAGAACAGGGGGCATGGAACACCATATATTTT.

The V call is TRBV6-5, the J call TRBJ2-5; 11 bases map to TRBD1. The last part of the DNA fits TRBJ2-7 better; the J call may be wrong. The CDR3 totals 14 residues. Germline V gene lookup returns CDR1 MNHEY and CDR2 SVGAGI. The CDR3 spells CATLSRTGGDEQYF. The DNA of the CDR3 is TGTGCCACCCTTTCTAGGACAGGGGGCGACGAGCAGTACTTC.

The CDR3 loop is CASSSSGTPYGYTF. CDR3 sequence (DNA): TGTGCCAGCAGTTCCTCCGGGACTCCGTATGGCTACACCTTC. The genes are TRBV6-6 and TRBJ1-2, with a weak D call TRBD1 (5 bases). Germline V gives CDR1 MNHNY, CDR2 SVGAGI (reference sequence). The CDR3 is 14 residues long. Trimming took 4 bases from V and 5 from J, leaving 14 bases between them.

This clone came up once. The chain uses TRBV4-1 and TRBJ2-1, with D possibly being TRBD1 (6 bases). The CDR3 is made up of 13 amino acids. Germline V gene data show CDR1 as MGHRA and CDR2 as YSYEKL. The V gene lost 3 bases and the J gene lost 8 bases, with 11 bases spanning the gap. The CDR3: CASSQVRGYEQFF. CDR3 nucleotides: TGCGCCAGCAGCCAGGTGAGGGGGTATGAGCAGTTCTTC.

The chain combines TRBV25-1 with TRBJ2-1; TRBD1 matches at 8 bases. With 7 bases clipped from V and 5 bases from J, the junction kept 13 bases outside the gene matches. The CDR3 runs 16 residues. Germline loops: CDR1 MGHDK, CDR2 SYGVNS. CDR3 coding DNA: TGTGCCAGCAAGCCCGACAGGGGAAGGGTGGACAATGAGCAGTTCTTC. Its protein product is CASKPDRGRVDNEQFF.

The rearrangement uses TRBV28 and TRBJ2-3; perhaps TRBD2 as D (6 bases). V lost 3 bases to trimming and J lost 0 bases, with 16 bases between them. Germline V gene data show CDR1 as MDHEN and CDR2 as SYDVKM. The CDR3 has 17 residues. The CDR3 bases are TGTGCCAGCAGTTTCACCGCGGCGGGGAGGAGCACAGATACGCAGTATTTT. This sequence encodes CASSFTAAGRSTDTQYF.

The J gene is TRBJ2-7, the V gene TRBV19, with D perhaps TRBD2 (6 bases). Germline CDR1 and CDR2: LNHDA and SQIVND (reference sequence). The ends were cut back, 8 bases at V and 0 bases at J, with 17 bases in the middle. The CDR3 runs to 15 residues. In DNA, the CDR3 is TGTGCCAGTGGGACTGGGGCCAGGAGCTCCTACGAGCAGTACTTC. Translated, it gives CASGTGARSSYEQYF.

The CDR3, as DNA: TGTGCCAGCAGCAAACAGGTGACGGAAAGATACGAGCAGTACTTC. It encodes CASSKQVTERYEQYF. The chain links TRBV21-1 to TRBJ2-7; the table names TRBD1, a call not compared with the DNA. TRBV21-1 is listed as a pseudogene. This CDR3 has 15 residues.

The chain carries TRBV5-1 and TRBJ2-3; 7 bases fit TRBD1. Per the germline V gene, CDR1 is SGHRS and CDR2 is YFSETQ. V trimming: 0 bases; J trimming: 6 bases; junction bases outside the gene matches: 4. This CDR3 is built from 14 residues. CDR3 sequence reads: CASSLDRGRDTQYF. As DNA, the CDR3 is TGCGCCAGCAGCTTGGACAGGGGCCGGGATACGCAGTATTTT. The full variable domain, completed using reference TRBV5-1 and TRBJ2-3, is KAGVTQTPRYLIKTRGQQVTLSCSPISGHRSVSWYQQTPGQGLQFLFEYFSETQRNKGNFPGRFSGRQFSNSRSEMNVSTLELGDSALYLCASSLDRGRDTQYFGPGTRLTVL.

The rearrangement joins TRBV6-5 to TRBJ2-2; possibly TRBD1 for D (5 bases). From germline, CDR1 is MNHEY and CDR2 SVGAGI. The germline V and J ends were trimmed by 0 bases and 5 bases, with 13 bases remaining between them. The CDR3 loop spans 16 amino acids. CDR3 nucleotides: TGTGCCAGCAGTTACTCCCCTGGGGCGAGGACCGGGGAGCTGTTTTTT. Translating gives CASSYSPGARTGELFF.

V is TRBV19 and J is TRBJ2-1, with unresolved D. The CDR3 runs to 11 residues. CDR1 LNHDA and CDR2 SQIVND come from the germline V gene (reference sequence). V shed 5 bases and J shed 4 bases, with 3 bases lying between them. The CDR3 reads CASSEYNEQFF. The CDR3 DNA reads TGTGCCAGTAGTGAGTACAATGAGCAGTTCTTC.

This clone was counted a single time. The V gene is TRBV7-2, the J gene TRBJ2-7; the match to TRBD2 covers 10 bases. Germline CDR1 and CDR2: SGHTA and FQGNSA. CDR3 length equals 16 residues. The V and J ends lost 1 base and 2 bases, in that order; junction bases with no gene match: 5. The DNA of the CDR3 is TGTGCCAGCAGCTTAGGTACTAGCGGGAAGACCTACGAGCAGTACTTC. Protein: CASSLGTSGKTYEQYF.